What follows are 20 T cell receptor beta chains derived from one specimen sequenced in a study of control samples from healthy donors and cancer patients (dated by TCRdb to the early 2020s). The library came from the immunoSEQ multiplex PCR assay. As stored in TCRdb, this immuneACCESS dataset retains in-frame rearrangements with V and J assigned. A fraction of the clones does not appear; measured against another copy, unresolved V genes explain less than half of the discrepancy, and the remainder lacks a known reason. The sample table records some 120,000 clones; about 87% of these occur just once. 2.5% to 3.5% of the sample is taken by the ten largest. The sample was blood. Receptor source: a man aged 60 to 75 in good health.

Only a few counts were recorded for this clone. The rearrangement uses TRBV5-1 and TRBJ2-7, with TRBD1 identical over 7 bases. CDR1 is SGHRS and CDR2 is YFSETQ in the germline V gene. V gave up 3 bases and J gave up 3 bases; unmatched junction bases: 9. The CDR3 sequence is 15 residues long. The chain's CDR3 is CASSSPGQSYYEQYF. The CDR3 DNA is TGCGCCAGCAGCTCCCCGGGACAGTCTTACTACGAGCAGTACTTC.

The chain recombines TRBV11-3 with TRBJ2-3, with D perhaps given as TRBD1 or TRBD2 (5 bases each). Trimming stripped 2 bases from V and 3 bases from J, with 21 bases between. Germline lookup yields CDR1 SGHNT and CDR2 YENEEA. The CDR3 runs 18 residues. The DNA for the CDR3 is TGTGCCAGCAGCTTATCATCCTCTCTCGGGGCTGGTACAGATACGCAGTATTTT. Its translation: CASSLSSSLGAGTDTQYF.

This clone appeared a few times. The CDR3 DNA sequence: TGTGCCAGTAGTATCGGCCTTCCAGGGGGCACAGATACGCAGTATTTT. Translating it yields CASSIGLPGGTDTQYF. This chain connects TRBV19 to TRBJ2-3; a possible D gene is TRBD1 (6 bases). This CDR3 has 16 amino acids. V lost 3 bases and J lost 1, with 14 bases in between. Germline V gene lookup returns CDR1 LNHDA and CDR2 SQIVND (reference sequence). Full variable domain (rest looked up from reference TRBV19 and TRBJ2-3): DGGITQSPKYLFRKEGQNVTLSCEQNLNHDAMYWYRQDPGQGLRLIYYSQIVNDFQKGDIAEGYSVSREKKESFPLTVTSAQKNPTAFYLCASSIGLPGGTDTQYFGPGTRLTVL.

The J gene is TRBJ1-6, the V gene TRBV5-1; a weak D match, TRBD1 (5 bases). The CDR3 is made up of 17 amino acids. V was shortened by 4 bases and J by 6 bases, with 20 bases between the two germline ends. CDR1 and CDR2 from the germline V gene are SGHRS and YFSETQ. CDR3: CASSTGHSGGSNSPLHF. The CDR3 nucleotides read TGCGCCAGCAGCACCGGACATTCTGGGGGGTCTAATTCACCCCTCCACTTT.

The chain combines TRBV12-3 or TRBV12-4 with TRBJ1-3; weak D call: TRBD1 (6 bases). The CDR3 extends over 13 amino acids. Trimming took off 7 bases at V and 4 bases at J, with 11 bases between the two ends. CDR3 nucleotide sequence: TGTGCCAGCAACTACAGGGCCGGAAACACCATATATTTT. Translation gives CASNYRAGNTIYF.

The chain carries TRBV7-2 and TRBJ1-6; D remains unclear. The CDR3 consists of 15 residues. Per the germline V gene, CDR1 is SGHTA and CDR2 is FQGNSA. The V end lost 8 bases, the J end lost 0 bases, and 11 bases lay between the germline ends. This CDR3 is CASSPITSYNSPLHF. The CDR3 DNA is TGTGCCAGCTCCCCTATCACCTCCTATAATTCACCCCTCCACTTT.

This rearrangement joins TRBV5-1 to TRBJ1-1; 7 nucleotides agree with TRBD1. The CDR3 totals 17 residues. The germline V gene has CDR1 SGHRS and CDR2 YFSETQ. The V and J ends lost 4 bases and 1 base, in that order; junction bases with no gene match: 13. The CDR3 DNA is TGCGCCAGCAGCACCCAATCATTTGGGGACAGGAACACTGAAGCTTTCTTT. It codes for CASSTQSFGDRNTEAFF.

The CDR3 coding sequence is TGTGCCAGCAGCTTCAGGGGTGGAAACACCATATATTTT. It encodes CASSFRGGNTIYF. The chain recombines TRBV7-2 with TRBJ1-3; possibly TRBD1 for D (6 bases). The CDR3 totals 13 residues. Germline CDR1 and CDR2: SGHTA and FQGNSA. V dropped 3 bases and J dropped 3 bases, with 6 bases sitting between them.

A remark on this clone: The same CDR3 can be traced to other DNA sequences in this sample. CDR3 coding DNA: TGCGCCAGCAGCTTGGAGGGACAGCCCTACAATGAGCAGTTCTTC. Its protein product is CASSLEGQPYNEQFF. The rearrangement uses TRBV5-1 and TRBJ2-1; TRBD1 matches at 7 bases. The trim removed 0 bases at V and 2 bases at J, leaving 2 bases unmatched. Germline loops: CDR1 SGHRS, CDR2 YFSETQ. The CDR3 totals 15 residues.

The DNA of the CDR3 is TGTGCCAGTAGTAACAGGGGCGGCAATCAGCCCCAGCATTTT. Translated: CASSNRGGNQPQHF. V and J are TRBV19 and TRBJ1-5; 7 nucleotides line up with TRBD1. V lost 4 bases and J lost 2; bases outside the gene matches: 2. The CDR3 has 14 residues. The germline V gene has CDR1 LNHDA and CDR2 SQIVND (reference sequence).

The chain recombines TRBV10-3 with TRBJ2-3, with TRBD2 as a possible D gene (6 bases). Germline CDR1 and CDR2: ENHRY and SYGVKD. The CDR3 runs 14 residues. The V and J ends lost 4 bases and 2 bases respectively, with 10 bases between them. CDR3 nucleotides: TGTGCCATCAGTGGTGGGGGGATCACAGATACGCAGTATTTT. This encodes CAISGGGITDTQYF.

The chain employs TRBV28 and TRBJ1-5; the D is unclear. The CDR3 length is 16 residues. Trimming removed 3 bases at V and 3 bases at J, with 15 bases between. Germline CDR1 reads MDHEN; CDR2 reads SYDVKM. The CDR3 DNA is TGTGCCAGCAGTTTGGAGGCAGGAACTTCCAATCAGCCCCAGCATTTT. This encodes CASSLEAGTSNQPQHF.

The V gene is TRBV28, the J gene TRBJ2-7; 7 nucleotides align to TRBD1. The CDR3 is 15 residues long. With 6 bases clipped from V and 2 bases from J, the junction kept 10 bases outside the gene matches. CDR1 and CDR2 (germline): MDHEN, SYDVKM. The CDR3 nucleotides read TGTGCCAGCAGCCCAAACAGGGGTACAACCTACGAGCAGTACTTC. Amino acids: CASSPNRGTTYEQYF.

This chain links TRBV28 with TRBJ1-1, with 9 bases identical to TRBD1. This CDR3 spans 15 amino acids. CDR1 and CDR2 (germline): MDHEN, SYDVKM. V shed 6 bases, J shed 5 bases, and the junction held 10 bases outside the gene matches. CDR3 DNA: TGTGCCAGCAGCCTTACATTGACAGGGGGGACTGAAGCTTTCTTT. Its translation is CASSLTLTGGTEAFF.

The rearrangement uses TRBV6-6 and TRBJ1-2; 8 bases align to TRBD1. V was pared by 7 bases and J by 6 bases, with 7 bases of the junction left unmatched. CDR3 length: 13 residues. CDR1 and CDR2 from the germline V gene are MNHNY and SVGAGI (reference sequence). CDR3 sequence reads: CASTPDRAHGYTF. In DNA, the CDR3 is TGTGCCAGCACTCCGGACAGGGCCCATGGCTACACCTTC.

The chain links TRBV19 to TRBJ1-2; no clear D gene. V shed 0 bases and J shed 4 bases, with 15 bases lying between them. The CDR3 is made up of 16 amino acids. The germline CDR1 and CDR2 sequences are LNHDA and SQIVND (reference sequence). The CDR3 region is CASSIDKDYVSYGYTF. CDR3 DNA sequence: TGTGCCAGTAGTATAGATAAGGATTACGTCAGCTATGGCTACACCTTC.

This clone was observed once. This chain links TRBV6-5 with TRBJ1-6; TRBD1 matches 9 bases. V lost 4 bases and J lost 13; bases outside the gene matches: 14. Germline V gene data show CDR1 as MNHEY and CDR2 as SVGAGI. CDR3 length: 16 amino acids. The CDR3 coding sequence is TGTGCCAGCAGTTCCTTTACGGGACAGGGAAATAGTCCCCTCCACTTT. It yields the protein CASSSFTGQGNSPLHF.

The chain is built from TRBV25-1 and TRBJ1-2; TRBD1 matches at 8 bases. Germline assignment: CDR1 MGHDK and CDR2 SYGVNS. CDR3 length: 17 residues. After removal of 4 bases from V and 2 bases from J, the junction contained 12 bases not matched to a gene. This chain's CDR3 is CASSVGQGLNVNYGYTF. In DNA form, the CDR3 reads TGTGCCAGCAGTGTCGGACAGGGTTTAAATGTGAACTATGGCTACACCTTC.

The genes are TRBV28 and TRBJ1-3, with 8 bases identical to TRBD1. Germline CDR1 and CDR2: MDHEN and SYDVKM. This CDR3 is built from 14 residues. V gave up 6 bases and J gave up 2 bases; unmatched junction bases: 3. The CDR3 protein is CASSRTGTGNTIYF. The CDR3 bases are TGTGCCAGCAGCCGGACAGGGACTGGAAACACCATATATTTT.

The chain joins TRBV5-5 to TRBJ1-2, with TRBD1 identical over 8 bases. The CDR3 runs 13 residues. V was pared by 1 base and J by 7 bases, with 3 bases of the junction left unmatched. Germline CDR1 and CDR2: SGHKS and YYEKEE (reference sequence). In nucleotides, the CDR3 is TGTGCCAGCAGCTTGCCAACAGGGGGTGGCTACACCTTC. Translation: CASSLPTGGGYTF.